The 32 T cell receptor beta chains below were found in one sample sequenced in a study of shared clonotypes between healthy human individuals. Measured with immunoSEQ multiplex PCR; TCRdb has only the in-frame clones, and not every one. Among some 1,600,000 clones listed, under 99% were seen once. Sequenced input: naive CD4+ T cells sorted from blood. Described subset: CD45RA+ positively selected. Every receptor here comes from a man aged 30-40 years in good health.

The chain couples TRBV29-1 to TRBJ2-7; D possibly corresponds to TRBD1 (6 bases). Germline V CDR1 and CDR2: SQVTM, ANQGSEA. V was clipped by 5 bases and J by 4 bases, with 9 bases between them. The CDR3 length is 11 residues. Written as DNA, the CDR3 is TGCAGCGTTATACAGGGTTACGAGCAGTACTTC. Its translation: CSVIQGYEQYF.

V and J are TRBV19 and TRBJ2-5; 8 positions match TRBD1. The CDR3 has 18 residues. Germline CDR1 reads LNHDA; CDR2 reads SQIVND (reference sequence). Trimming at V came to 4 bases and at J to 0 bases, leaving 13 bases not matched to a gene. For the CDR3, the DNA is TGTGCCAGTAGTAGAAGACGGACAGGGCCCGGGTACCAAGAGACCCAGTACTTC. This gives the protein CASSRRRTGPGYQETQYF.

This chain uses TRBV7-9 with TRBJ1-1, with a possible D match to TRBD1 (6 bases). V shed 10 bases and J shed 3 bases, with 15 bases lying between them. Germline CDR1 is SEHNR and CDR2 is FQNEAQ (reference sequence). The CDR3 extends over 13 amino acids. Here the CDR3 reads CATLGGADTEAFF. CDR3 nucleotides: TGTGCCACCTTAGGGGGAGCAGACACTGAAGCTTTCTTT.

The J gene is TRBJ2-7, the V gene TRBV9, with no clear D. The CDR3 contains 15 residues. V lost 3 bases, J lost 2 bases, and 15 bases lay in between. Germline-derived CDR1 and CDR2 are SGDLS and YYNGEE. CDR3 loop: CASSASTGPTYEQYF. The CDR3 region has the DNA TGTGCCAGCAGCGCGTCAACCGGGCCGACCTACGAGCAGTACTTC.

This clone has a single count. CDR3 residues: CASSSSGTSPYNEQFF. The CDR3 DNA sequence: TGTGCCAGCAGTTCTTCCGGGACTAGCCCCTACAATGAGCAGTTCTTC. The gene calls are TRBV28 and TRBJ2-1; 9 bases fit TRBD2. V lost 4 bases to trimming and J lost 2 bases; unmatched junction nucleotides: 6. This CDR3 has 16 residues. From germline, CDR1 is MDHEN and CDR2 SYDVKM.

This chain connects TRBV18 to TRBJ2-1; 7 nucleotides line up with TRBD1. Germline loops: CDR1 KGHSH, CDR2 LQKENI. The CDR3 covers 16 residues. V gave up 3 bases and J gave up 2 bases; unmatched junction bases: 7. This CDR3 reads CASSPYRDSTYNEQFF. The CDR3 nucleotides are TGTGCCAGCTCACCTTACCGGGACAGCACCTACAATGAGCAGTTCTTC. Complete variable domain (other parts from reference TRBV18 and TRBJ2-1): NAGVMQNPRHLVRRRGQEARLRCSPMKGHSHVYWYRQLPEEGLKFMVYLQKENIIDESGMPKERFSAEFPKEGPSILRIQQVVRGDSAAYFCASSPYRDSTYNEQFFGPGTRLTVL.

The genes are TRBV29-1 and TRBJ1-1; D is uncertain. The CDR3 sequence is 13 residues long. The V end lost 3 bases, the J end lost 3 bases, and 11 bases lay between the germline ends. CDR1 and CDR2 (germline): SQVTM, ANQGSEA. CDR3 bases: TGCAGCGTTGATGAAGATCAATACACTGAAGCTTTCTTT. Translated, it gives CSVDEDQYTEAFF. The full variable domain, its missing parts supplied by reference TRBV29-1 and TRBJ1-1, is SAVISQKPSRDICQRGTSLTIQCQVDSQVTMMFWYRQQPGQSLTLIATANQGSEATYESGFVIDKFPISRPNLTFSTLTVSNMSPEDSSIYLCSVDEDQYTEAFFGQGTRLTVV.

This chain joins TRBV29-1 and TRBJ2-5; D gene unclear. The V gene lost 4 bases and the J gene lost 5 bases, with 17 bases spanning the gap. CDR1 is SQVTM, CDR2 ANQGSEA, per germline. The CDR3 spans 14 residues. This CDR3 reads CSVVWAGIGETQYF. The CDR3 DNA reads as TGCAGCGTTGTTTGGGCAGGCATTGGGGAGACCCAGTACTTC.

The chain links TRBV14 to TRBJ1-2; D remains unclear. V shed 1 base and J shed 2 bases, with 5 bases lying between them. Germline V gene lookup returns CDR1 SGHDN and CDR2 FVKESK. The CDR3 is 13 residues long. This CDR3 reads CASSQVGNYGYTF. In nucleotides, the CDR3 is TGTGCCAGCAGCCAAGTAGGGAACTATGGCTACACCTTC.

J is TRBJ1-2 and V is TRBV6-6, with a possible D match to TRBD1 (5 bases). Trimming removed 0 bases at V and 0 bases at J, with 8 bases between. The CDR3 has 15 residues. CDR1 and CDR2 from the germline V gene are MNHNY and SVGAGI (reference sequence). The CDR3 DNA reads TGTGCCAGCAGTTACTCGACAGTTACTAACTATGGCTACACCTTC. Protein sequence: CASSYSTVTNYGYTF.

This chain links TRBV10-1 with TRBJ2-3; 8 positions match TRBD2. Germline V lookup: CDR1 WNHNN, CDR2 SYGVQD (reference sequence). The CDR3 spans 13 residues. V was pared by 4 bases and J by 6 bases, with 3 bases of the junction left unmatched. The CDR3 loop reads CASSGIAGDTQYF. The CDR3 bases are TGCGCCAGCAGTGGAATAGCGGGGGATACGCAGTATTTT.

The chain uses TRBV5-1 and TRBJ1-4; 9 nucleotides agree with TRBD1. The CDR3 is made up of 17 amino acids. Per the germline V gene, CDR1 is SGHRS and CDR2 is YFSETQ. V dropped 4 bases and J dropped 7; count of bases not matched to a gene: 14. The CDR3 reads CASSQRPGTGFLEKLFF. The CDR3 nucleotides read TGCGCCAGCAGCCAACGTCCCGGGACAGGGTTTCTTGAAAAACTGTTTTTT.

Remarks on this clone: Other DNA sequences from this sample encode an identical CDR3 as well. The chain carries TRBV5-4 and TRBJ1-5, with a weak D call TRBD1 (5 bases). CDR1 and CDR2 (germline): SGHNT, YYREEE (reference sequence). V lost 2 bases to trimming and J lost 2 bases, with 8 bases between them. CDR3 size: 14 residues. CDR3 loop: CASSLAGRNQPQHF. The CDR3 nucleotides read TGTGCCAGCAGCTTAGCGGGGCGCAATCAGCCCCAGCATTTT.

The chain has TRBV19 and TRBJ1-5; D gene uncertain. The V gene's germline CDR1 is LNHDA and CDR2 SQIVND (reference sequence). This CDR3 is 13 amino acids long. V lost 5 bases to trimming and J lost 6 bases, with 11 bases between them. The DNA for the CDR3 is TGTGCCAGTAGTGCTGTGGCATCTCAGCCCCAGCATTTT. This encodes CASSAVASQPQHF.

The chain has TRBV27 and TRBJ2-7, with TRBD1 matching 8 bases. The germline V gene encodes CDR1 MNHEY and CDR2 SMNVEV (reference sequence). The CDR3 runs to 12 residues. The V and J ends lost 2 bases and 10 bases, in that order; junction bases with no gene match: 4. The CDR3 is CASSLTRGRQYF. The DNA for the CDR3 is TGTGCCAGCAGTTTAACCAGGGGGCGCCAGTACTTC.

V and J are TRBV5-1 and TRBJ2-3; D not certain. Germline-derived CDR1 and CDR2 are SGHRS and YFSETQ. V lost 0 bases, J lost 0 bases, and 8 bases lay in between. This CDR3 contains 15 residues. The CDR3 DNA sequence: TGCGCCAGCAGCTTGGATGCCAGGAGCACAGATACGCAGTATTTT. Translation: CASSLDARSTDTQYF.

J is TRBJ1-2 and V is TRBV6-4, with D perhaps TRBD1 (5 bases). V lost 3 bases and J 4 bases, leaving 9 bases between the germline ends. The CDR3 runs 13 residues. CDR1 and CDR2 from the germline V gene are MRHNA and SNTAGT. The chain's CDR3 is CASSETRGYGYTF. The CDR3 DNA reads as TGTGCCAGCAGTGAAACGAGGGGCTATGGCTACACCTTC.

The chain recombines TRBV4-1 with TRBJ1-2; TRBD1 agrees at 8 bases. CDR3 length: 16 amino acids. With V trimmed by 0 bases and J by 4 bases, 7 bases remained unmatched. From germline, CDR1 is MGHRA and CDR2 YSYEKL. The CDR3 nucleotides are TGCGCCAGCAGCCAAGAAGCCGGACAGGGCGGCTATGGCTACACCTTC. This gives the protein CASSQEAGQGGYGYTF.

The chain uses TRBV25-1 and TRBJ2-3, with TRBD2 matching over 7 bases. CDR3 length: 17 amino acids. V lost 2 bases, J lost 3 bases, and 11 bases stayed unmatched. Germline CDR1 reads MGHDK; CDR2 reads SYGVNS. The CDR3 sequence: CASSEIGREWGTDTQYF. The CDR3 DNA sequence: TGTGCCAGCAGTGAAATTGGGCGGGAGTGGGGGACAGATACGCAGTATTTT.

The chain joins TRBV11-2 to TRBJ2-7; perhaps D is TRBD1 or TRBD2 (6 bases each). This CDR3 is built from 14 residues. V shed 5 bases and J shed 1 base, with 12 bases lying between them. From germline, CDR1 is SGHAT and CDR2 FQNNGV. This CDR3 reads CASSLQGRSYEQYF. The CDR3 region has the DNA TGTGCCAGCAGCCTCCAGGGGAGGTCCTACGAGCAGTACTTC.

The CDR3 DNA reads TGTGCCAGCAGCTCAGGACAGGGGGGCAGGGGGTCGCTGACTGAAGCTTTCTTT. It encodes CASSSGQGGRGSLTEAFF. V is TRBV5-4 and J is TRBJ1-1; 10 positions agree with TRBD1. The CDR3 has 18 amino acids. Germline V CDR1 and CDR2: SGHNT, YYREEE (reference sequence). V lost 3 bases and J lost 5; bases outside the gene matches: 16. The variable domain in full, completed from reference TRBV5-4 and TRBJ1-1, reads ETGVTQSPTHLIKTRGQQVTLRCSSQSGHNTVSWYQQALGQGPQFIFQYYREEENGRGNFPPRFSGLQFPNYSSELNVNALELDDSALYLCASSSGQGGRGSLTEAFFGQGTRLTVV.

The chain links TRBV19 to TRBJ2-7, with 10 bases identical to TRBD2. CDR1 and CDR2 (germline): LNHDA, SQIVND (reference sequence). The CDR3 is made up of 14 amino acids. J lost 7 bases, V lost 3 bases, and 6 bases had no gene match. The CDR3 here is CASSMGRAGGEQYF. The CDR3 region has the DNA TGTGCCAGTAGTATGGGAAGAGCGGGAGGGGAGCAGTACTTC. Filled out from reference TRBV19 and TRBJ2-7, the complete variable domain reads DGGITQSPKYLFRKEGQNVTLSCEQNLNHDAMYWYRQDPGQGLRLIYYSQIVNDFQKGDIAEGYSVSREKKESFPLTVTSAQKNPTAFYLCASSMGRAGGEQYFGPGTRLTVT.

The rearrangement uses TRBV19 and TRBJ2-1; D possibly matches TRBD1 or TRBD2 (7 bases each). The CDR3 contains 13 residues. Germline assignment: CDR1 LNHDA and CDR2 SQIVND (reference sequence). V was trimmed by 10 bases and J by 9 bases, leaving 19 bases between them. CDR3 DNA sequence: TGTGCCACCCAGGGGGGGGCTCAAGGTGAGCAGTTCTTC. The encoded protein is CATQGGAQGEQFF.

The chain couples TRBV10-3 to TRBJ2-5; the match to TRBD1 covers 9 bases. This CDR3 contains 16 residues. Trimming cost V 3 bases and J 5 bases; bases outside gene matches: 10. From germline, CDR1 is ENHRY and CDR2 SYGVKD. The CDR3 spells CAISESYGQGRETQYF. CDR3 in DNA: TGTGCCATCAGTGAAAGTTACGGACAGGGGAGGGAGACCCAGTACTTC.

The chain combines TRBV20-1 with TRBJ2-3; D call uncertain. Germline V gene data show CDR1 as DFQATT and CDR2 as SNEGSKA (reference sequence). There are 11 residues in the CDR3. Trimming left V 8 bases short and J 4 bases short, with 10 bases between. The CDR3 reads CSTFGSDTQYF. The CDR3 DNA reads TGCAGTACCTTCGGCTCAGATACGCAGTATTTT.

This chain's CDR3 is CASSNTGTSEQYF. CDR3 coding DNA: TGCGCCAGCAGCAACACTGGGACCTCGGAGCAGTACTTC. The V call is TRBV5-1, the J call TRBJ2-7; D might be TRBD1 or TRBD2, each matching 5 bases. Germline CDR1 SGHRS, CDR2 YFSETQ. V was clipped by 4 bases and J by 7 bases, with 15 bases between them. This CDR3 comprises 13 residues.

This sequence joins TRBV19 and TRBJ2-1; 12 positions agree with TRBD2. Germline V CDR1 and CDR2: LNHDA, SQIVND (reference sequence). V shed 8 bases and J 7 bases; nucleotides not matched to a gene: 3. The CDR3 runs 13 residues. In DNA form, the CDR3 reads TGTGCCAGTGGACTAGCGGGATTAAATGAGCAGTTCTTC. Its protein product is CASGLAGLNEQFF.

The J gene is TRBJ2-7, the V gene TRBV11-2; D gene unclear. Germline-derived CDR1 and CDR2 are SGHAT and FQNNGV. V was pared by 2 bases and J by 0 bases, with 2 bases between. The CDR3 contains 12 residues. The CDR3 region has the DNA TGTGCCAGCAGCTTACCCTCCTACGAGCAGTACTTC. Translating gives CASSLPSYEQYF.

The V call is TRBV25-1, the J call TRBJ1-3; D possibly corresponds to TRBD1 (6 bases). V shed 3 bases and J shed 3 bases, with 12 bases lying between them. Germline V gene data show CDR1 as MGHDK and CDR2 as SYGVNS. This CDR3 spans 15 amino acids. The chain's CDR3 is CASSDKRGNGNTIYF. CDR3 in DNA: TGTGCCAGCAGTGACAAGAGGGGGAATGGAAACACCATATATTTT.

The chain recombines TRBV7-9 with TRBJ2-1; D might be TRBD1 or TRBD2, each matching 5 bases. The CDR3 length is 15 residues. From germline, CDR1 is SEHNR and CDR2 FQNEAQ (reference sequence). V lost 5 bases to trimming and J lost 0 bases, with 11 bases between them. Written as DNA, the CDR3 is TGTGCCAGCAGCCCTACTAGGGGCTCCTACAATGAGCAGTTCTTC. This codes for CASSPTRGSYNEQFF.

The V call is TRBV7-8, the J call TRBJ2-5; 9 bases map to TRBD1. Germline values: CDR1 SGHVS, CDR2 FQNEAQ. The CDR3 runs 18 residues. V lost 6 bases, J lost 4 bases, and 18 bases stayed unmatched. The CDR3 loop reads CASSRSTGGAGQRETQYF. The CDR3 DNA reads TGTGCCAGCAGTCGATCAACAGGGGGCGCCGGTCAGAGAGAGACCCAGTACTTC.

This clone showed up just once. J is TRBJ2-5 and V is TRBV7-9; 7 nucleotides match TRBD1. The CDR3 runs 15 residues. Per germline, CDR1 SEHNR and CDR2 FQNEAQ (reference sequence). The J segment lost 4 bases and the V segment lost 2 bases, leaving 7 bases of the junction unmatched. CDR3 DNA sequence: TGTGCCAGCAGCTTAATCCAGGGGGTGGGAGAGACCCAGTACTTC. Encoded protein: CASSLIQGVGETQYF.